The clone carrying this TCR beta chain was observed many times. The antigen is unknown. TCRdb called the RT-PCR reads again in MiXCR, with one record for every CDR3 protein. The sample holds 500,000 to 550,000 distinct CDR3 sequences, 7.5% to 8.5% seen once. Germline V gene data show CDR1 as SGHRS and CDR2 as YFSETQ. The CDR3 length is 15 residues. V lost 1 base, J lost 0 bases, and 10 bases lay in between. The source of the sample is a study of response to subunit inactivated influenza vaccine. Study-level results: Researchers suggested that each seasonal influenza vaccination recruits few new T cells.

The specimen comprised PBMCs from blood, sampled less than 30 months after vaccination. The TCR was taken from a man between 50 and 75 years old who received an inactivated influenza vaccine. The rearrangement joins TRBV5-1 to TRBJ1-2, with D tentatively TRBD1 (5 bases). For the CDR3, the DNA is TGCGCCAGCAGCTTGACAGGATCGGCTAACTATGGCTACACCTTC. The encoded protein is CASSLTGSANYGYTF. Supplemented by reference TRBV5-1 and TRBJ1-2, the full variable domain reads KAGVTQTPRYLIKTRGQQVTLSCSPISGHRSVSWYQQTPGQGLQFLFEYFSETQRNKGNFPGRFSGRQFSNSRSEMNVSTLELGDSALYLCASSLTGSANYGYTFGSGTRLTVV.